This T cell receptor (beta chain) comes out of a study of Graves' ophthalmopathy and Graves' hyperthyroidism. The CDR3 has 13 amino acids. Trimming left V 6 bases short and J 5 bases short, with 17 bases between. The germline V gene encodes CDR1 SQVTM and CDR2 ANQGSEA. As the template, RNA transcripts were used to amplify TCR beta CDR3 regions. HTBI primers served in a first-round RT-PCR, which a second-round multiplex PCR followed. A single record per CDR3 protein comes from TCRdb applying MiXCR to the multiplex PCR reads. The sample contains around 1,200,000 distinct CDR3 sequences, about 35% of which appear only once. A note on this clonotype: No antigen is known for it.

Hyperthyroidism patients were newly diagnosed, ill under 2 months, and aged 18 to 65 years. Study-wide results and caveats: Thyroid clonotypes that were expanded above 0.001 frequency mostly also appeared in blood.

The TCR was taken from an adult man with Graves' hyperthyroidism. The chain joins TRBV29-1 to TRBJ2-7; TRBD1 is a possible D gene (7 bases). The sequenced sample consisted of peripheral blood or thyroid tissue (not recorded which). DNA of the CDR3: TGCAGCGTAGGGCGGACAGGAGGGAACGAGCAGTACTTC. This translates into CSVGRTGGNEQYF.